This TCR beta chain comes out of a study of OX40 agonist ivuxolimab in advanced cancers. Whole-study context: With a range of roughly 20 to 80, age averaged roughly 60 years, and around 80% were male. General study findings and limits: Among the least clonally expanded were partial responders at 0.1-3.0 mg/kg. Antigen specificity remained undetermined for the expanded peripheral T cells.

Clones were sequenced by immunoSEQ multiplex PCR, and TCRdb holds only the in-frame ones, with some missing. Here the sample spans more than 20,000 clones, about 90% being singletons. In the case of this clone: Its antigen is still unknown.

The CDR3 is 14 amino acids. Per the germline V gene, CDR1 is SEHNR and CDR2 is FQNEAQ (reference sequence). V lost 5 bases and J lost 5; bases outside the gene matches: 8. This clonotype originated in an adult with an advanced solid tumor such as melanoma, head and neck, liver or kidney cancer. Material: CD4+ or CD8+ T cells sorted from blood, obtained in a trial of the OX40 agonist ivuxolimab. The chain has TRBV7-9 and TRBJ2-7; TRBD1 matches 8 bases. The CDR3 reads CASSPQGAQDEQYF. The CDR3 bases are TGTGCCAGCAGCCCCCAGGGGGCGCAGGACGAGCAGTACTTC.